A selection of T cell receptor beta chains follows, all from one sample in a study of cytomegalovirus exposure and HLA in healthy donors. Produced via immunoSEQ multiplex PCR; TCRdb's table is partial and in-frame only. This sample carries about 250,000 clones, around 66% of them seen once, and the ten largest clones take approximately 2.5%. Input material: PBMCs. The receptors shown here come from a female donor in good health and CMV-seronegative. The conserved cysteine and the conserved F or W are not part of the CDR3 here. Each record gives: V gene, CDR3 length, CDR3 protein.

TRBV6-6 11 ASSTGIEVEQF
TRBV6-5 13 ASRLAGGGYTEAF
TRBV18 12 ASSPDGRADTQY
TRBV7-9 10 ASSAETGELF
TRBV7-6 11 ASSQTGNTEAF
TRBV5-1 12 ASSRSGGNQPQH
TRBV28 15 ASYTSGKSSRAETQY
TRBV27 15 ASSLSTGTGGNYGYT
TRBV28 13 ASILGGGNTGELF
TRBV29-1 11 RVQRVPGDEQF
TRBV7-2 12 ASSKTSGTYEQY
TRBV11-3 12 ASSYQEISTEAF
TRBV6-1 15 ASSVRLAGVNTGELF
TRBV7-9 15 ASSFPPSGSHTDTQY
TRBV2 13 ASSVLAGGPYEQF
TRBV9 14 ASSSLVAPSGNTIY
TRBV5-1 13 ASSSLAGVNNEQF
TRBV2 12 ASSDVGGGYGYT
TRBV7-2 11 ASTSREGTEAF
TRBV5-4 14 ASSLRLAGGLDEQY
TRBV9 13 ASSPRRGSSYEQY
TRBV6-5 11 ASRPGILNEQF
TRBV5-1 16 ASSQGLAGGPSYNEQF
TRBV6-5 14 ASSYSTSREFNEQY
TRBV6-4 12 ASSDSAGTDTQY
TRBV29-1 12 SVARGADQETQY
TRBV19 12 ASSISSGSYEQY